This T cell receptor beta chain was recorded in a study of lymphopenia after photon versus proton radiotherapy. The study, taken as a whole, reports: Photon-treated patients lost naive T cells and TCR diversity; proton-treated stayed stable. Oligoclonal CD8+ Temra expansion after nadir drove photon patients' diversity drop. A bigger post-nadir fall in TCR diversity correlated inversely with survival time in deceased patients. Only patients who died were analyzed for survival; proton advantage is unproven.

Assay used: immunoSEQ multiplex PCR; TCRdb lists only in-frame clones, some missing. The profile shows roughly 30,000 clones, roughly 90% of them singletons. Regarding this clone: Antigen: not known.

The CDR3 runs 13 residues. Germline CDR1 is LNHDA and CDR2 is SQIVND (reference sequence). V lost 7 bases and J 6 bases, leaving 12 bases between the germline ends. This receptor was obtained from a woman aged 50 to 60 with pancreatic cancer. This rearrangement joins TRBV19 to TRBJ2-2, with D possibly matching TRBD1 (5 bases). Sequenced here: peripheral blood, sampled from a patient treated with photon-based radiotherapy. The CDR3 DNA sequence: TGTGCCAGTAACTCTAGACAGTCCGGGGAGCTGTTTTTT. This sequence encodes CASNSRQSGELFF. The entire variable domain, with the rest obtained from reference TRBV19 and TRBJ2-2, is as follows: DGGITQSPKYLFRKEGQNVTLSCEQNLNHDAMYWYRQDPGQGLRLIYYSQIVNDFQKGDIAEGYSVSREKKESFPLTVTSAQKNPTAFYLCASNSRQSGELFFGEGSRLTVL.